The text below deals with one T cell receptor (beta chain). As yet, its antigen is unknown. The sample comes from a study of cytotoxic CD8 clonotypes in ibrutinib-treated CLL. Across the study: IGHV unmutated fewer than 18; relapsed/refractory 11; treatment-naive under 16. Each sample contained, on average, just over 250,000 productive templates and 94,000 or so productive rearrangements. Whole-study results and caveats: At ibrutinib response, clonality increased, and at progression it declined back toward baseline. Treatment saw public clonotypes, which were uncommon, either contract or stay stable.

The CDR3 spans 15 residues. CDR1 is MNHNY, CDR2 SVGAGI, per germline (reference sequence). The V and J ends lost 0 bases and 0 bases respectively, with 8 bases between them. Sequenced by immunoSEQ multiplex PCR; TCRdb stores in-frame clones only, minus some. This table has approximately 330,000 clones, about 80% appearing once. This receptor was identified in a human donor with chronic lymphocytic leukemia. The V call is TRBV6-6, the J call TRBJ1-1; D is uncertain. Sequencing used PBMCs, obtained before ibrutinib treatment. The CDR3 coding sequence is TGTGCCAGCAGTTACTCAGAGCAACTGAACACTGAAGCTTTCTTT. The encoded protein is CASSYSEQLNTEAFF.